The 21 T cell receptor beta chains in this list originate from one sample, sequenced in a study of T cells in Graves' hyperthyroidism and ophthalmopathy (dated by TCRdb to between 2018 and 2021). Libraries were prepared through multiplex PCR. Sequencer: Illumina HiSeq 2000. The TCR beta CDR3 regions were amplified from RNA transcripts. A first-round RT-PCR of the TCR CDR3 used the HTBI primer set with the Qiagen OneStep RT-PCR kit. TCRdb trimmed the raw reads at Q25, called clones with MiXCR and kept productive beta chains. Each record represents a unique CDR3 protein, reported with the most common genes and DNA among its rows. This sample has hundreds of thousands of distinct CDR3 sequences in its table, and nearly 45% of those were observed once. The ten largest clones represent 6.5% to 9% of the sample. What was sequenced was peripheral blood or thyroid tissue (not recorded which). These receptors all stem from an adult man with Graves' disease, either hyperthyroidism or ophthalmopathy (not recorded which).

This chain connects TRBV2 to TRBJ1-3; TRBD1 agrees at 9 bases. Germline V CDR1 and CDR2: SNHLY, FYNNEI. This CDR3 spans 16 amino acids. V lost 6 bases, J lost 3 bases, and 9 bases stayed unmatched. CDR3 amino acids: CASSLGTGIFGNTIYF. The CDR3 DNA reads as TGTGCCAGCAGCCTCGGGACAGGGATCTTTGGAAACACCATATATTTT.

As for this clonotype: One junction end disagrees with the germline gene, perhaps due to a read error. The rearrangement joins TRBV7-6 to TRBJ2-7, with D perhaps TRBD1 (5 bases). Germline loops: CDR1 SGHVS, CDR2 FNYEAQ. The CDR3 is 13 amino acids. CDR3 in DNA: TGCGCCAGCAGCCAGGGTATGGTCGCCGAGCAGTACTTC. This encodes CASSQGMVAEQYF.

This clonotype came up a few times. The chain combines TRBV7-9 with TRBJ1-2, with 7 bases that match TRBD1. CDR1 and CDR2 from the germline V gene are SEHNR and FQNEAQ (reference sequence). V lost 1 base to trimming and J lost 6 bases; unmatched junction nucleotides: 8. The CDR3 is made up of 15 amino acids. The CDR3, as DNA: TGTGCCAGCAGCTTAGTGCCGGGAGGGGGCGATGGCTACACCTTC. Amino acid sequence: CASSLVPGGGDGYTF.

This clonotype has at least ten counts. The V call is TRBV29-1, the J call TRBJ2-7, with D tentatively TRBD2 (5 bases). This CDR3 comprises 12 residues. Germline assignment: CDR1 SQVTM and CDR2 ANQGSEA. The V and J ends lost 0 bases and 7 bases respectively, with 10 bases between them. The CDR3 DNA is TGCAGCGTTGAAGATGGACTTGGAGAGCAGTACTTC. Its translation is CSVEDGLGEQYF.

The chain has TRBV20-1 and TRBJ2-5, with TRBD2 identical over 9 bases. V shed 1 base, J shed 2 bases, and the junction held 5 bases outside the gene matches. The germline V gene encodes CDR1 DFQATT and CDR2 SNEGSKA (reference sequence). The CDR3 length is 15 residues. The CDR3 nucleotides read TGCAGTGCTAGAGGCCTAGCGGGGTGGCAAGAGACCCAGTACTTC. Its protein is CSARGLAGWQETQYF.

A word on this clonotype: A single base separates this from a much larger clone, so it may be a read error. The V gene is TRBV10-3, the J gene TRBJ2-5; tentatively, D is TRBD1 or TRBD2 (6 bases each). The V end was cut by 11 bases, the J end by 5 bases, with 18 bases between. The length of the CDR3 is 13 residues. From germline, CDR1 is ENHRY and CDR2 SYGVKD. In nucleotides, the CDR3 is TGTGCCGGCAGTTCGGGGGCGGTTGAGACCCAGTACTTC. Protein product: CAGSSGAVETQYF.

The chain has TRBV19 and TRBJ2-2; D perhaps matches TRBD1 (5 bases). The V gene's germline CDR1 is LNHDA and CDR2 SQIVND (reference sequence). The V end lost 10 bases, the J end lost 1 base, and 13 bases lay between the germline ends. The CDR3 spans 14 residues. The CDR3 DNA is TGTGCCACCAAGGACATACAGAACACCGGGGAGCTGTTTTTT. Amino acids: CATKDIQNTGELFF.

The chain employs TRBV9 and TRBJ1-1; TRBD1 matches at 7 bases. CDR3 length: 16 amino acids. CDR1 is SGDLS and CDR2 is YYNGEE in the germline V gene. V trimming: 2 bases; J trimming: 2 bases; junction bases outside the gene matches: 9. CDR3 nucleotide sequence: TGTGCCAGCAGCGTTGGGGCAGGGGGTTTAAACACTGAAGCTTTCTTT. This sequence encodes CASSVGAGGLNTEAFF.

The count of this clonotype is one. This chain connects TRBV2 to TRBJ2-5; 7 bases are shared with TRBD1. There are 16 residues in the CDR3. Germline V lookup: CDR1 SNHLY, CDR2 FYNNEI. V was clipped by 10 bases and J by 4 bases; unmatched bases: 18. In nucleotides, the CDR3 is TGTGCCACCGTCCGGGACAGCTATGGCGTCCTAGAGACCCAGTACTTC. It encodes CATVRDSYGVLETQYF.

The rearrangement joins TRBV7-2 to TRBJ1-1; TRBD1 might be the D (6 bases). Germline values: CDR1 SGHTA, CDR2 FQGNSA. The CDR3 consists of 12 residues. Trimming left V 5 bases short and J 10 bases short, with 14 bases between. In DNA, the CDR3 is TGTGCCAGCAGCACTAGACAGGAGGGAGCTTTCTTT. Its translation is CASSTRQEGAFF.

A note on this clonotype: With a much larger clone just one base away, this may be a read error. V and J are TRBV9 and TRBJ2-5, with D perhaps being TRBD1 or TRBD2 (5 bases each). Trimming shortened V by 0 bases and J by 4 bases, and 16 bases separated the two germline ends. In germline, CDR1 is SGDLS, CDR2 YYNGEE. CDR3 length: 16 residues. This CDR3 is CASSVGDGVGGETQYF. The CDR3 bases are TGTGCCAGCAGCGTAGGGGACGGGGTCGGAGGAGAGACCCAGTACTTC.

This clonotype was detected a few times. The chain uses TRBV20-1 and TRBJ2-5; 8 bases align to TRBD2. CDR1 and CDR2 (germline): DFQATT, SNEGSKA (reference sequence). V shed 6 bases, J shed 7 bases, and the junction held 4 bases outside the gene matches. The length of the CDR3 is 11 residues. CDR3: CSAGTRGTQYF. CDR3 bases: TGCAGTGCCGGGACTAGAGGGACCCAGTACTTC.

This chain uses TRBV7-9 with TRBJ2-7; TRBD2 is a possible D gene (5 bases). The V end lost 1 base, the J end lost 0 bases, and 10 bases lay between the germline ends. Germline CDR1 SEHNR, CDR2 FQNEAQ (reference sequence). The CDR3 runs 15 residues. CDR3 region: CASSLGLAVSYEQYF. CDR3 DNA: TGTGCCAGCAGCTTAGGTCTAGCCGTCTCCTACGAGCAGTACTTC.

Only a few counts were recorded for this clonotype. The rearrangement uses TRBV7-9 and TRBJ1-2; TRBD1 matches at 9 bases. After removal of 5 bases from V and 4 bases from J, the junction contained 2 bases not matched to a gene. CDR3 length equals 13 residues. Germline V lookup: CDR1 SEHNR, CDR2 FQNEAQ (reference sequence). The CDR3 coding sequence is TGTGCCAGCAGCAAGACAGGGGGCTATGGCTACACCTTC. Protein sequence: CASSKTGGYGYTF.

There are many counts of this clonotype. The chain couples TRBV19 to TRBJ1-1; a weak D match, TRBD1 (6 bases). With 6 bases removed from V and 0 bases from J, the gap between germline ends came to 14 bases. Germline CDR1 and CDR2: LNHDA and SQIVND (reference sequence). The CDR3 sequence is 15 residues long. The CDR3 DNA reads TGTGCCAGTAGCCCACAGGGACGGTTGAACACTGAAGCTTTCTTT. It translates to CASSPQGRLNTEAFF.

This clonotype has only one observation. The chain employs TRBV2 and TRBJ1-5; weak D call: TRBD1 (5 bases). This CDR3 spans 15 amino acids. Germline lookup yields CDR1 SNHLY and CDR2 FYNNEI. Trimming pared 9 bases from V and 1 base from J, leaving 16 bases between. The CDR3 sequence is CASRRGKGSNQPQHF. The CDR3 DNA is TGTGCCAGTAGAAGGGGAAAGGGAAGCAATCAGCCCCAGCATTTT.

The chain links TRBV19 to TRBJ2-7, with 11 bases fitting TRBD2. The V gene's germline CDR1 is LNHDA and CDR2 SQIVND (reference sequence). Germline trimming cut 3 bases from V and 2 bases from J; bases unmatched to any gene: 6. The CDR3 covers 16 residues. The CDR3 loop reads CASSIAGTSGPYEQYF. The CDR3 DNA reads TGTGCCAGTAGTATCGCCGGGACTAGCGGTCCCTACGAGCAGTACTTC.

The genes are TRBV5-6 and TRBJ2-7, with a possible D match to TRBD1 (6 bases). This CDR3 region has 14 residues. The V gene's germline CDR1 is SGHDT and CDR2 YYEEEE. Trimming pared 6 bases from V and 3 bases from J, leaving 16 bases between. This CDR3 is CASNPTGSYYEQYF. The CDR3 DNA reads TGTGCCAGCAACCCGACAGGAAGTTACTACGAGCAGTACTTC.

This clonotype was detected ten times or more. The rearrangement joins TRBV7-8 to TRBJ1-4; TRBD1 might be the D (6 bases). CDR3 length: 14 residues. Germline V lookup: CDR1 SGHVS, CDR2 FQNEAQ. V was clipped by 4 bases and J by 6 bases, with 12 bases between them. For the CDR3, the DNA is TGTGCCAGCAGCTACAGGGTTACGGATGAAAAACTGTTTTTT. This encodes CASSYRVTDEKLFF.

The CDR3 region has the DNA TGTGCCAGCAGTCACGACGGGTGGTCGGAGCAGTACTTC. Its translation is CASSHDGWSEQYF. The chain is built from TRBV7-9 and TRBJ2-7; D is uncertain. Germline CDR1 is SEHNR and CDR2 is FQNEAQ (reference sequence). Trimming removed 6 bases at V and 7 bases at J, with 16 bases between. The CDR3 length is 13 residues.

The chain has TRBV29-1 and TRBJ2-7; D remains unclear. This CDR3 spans 11 amino acids. V was shortened by 8 bases and J by 5 bases, with 13 bases between the two germline ends. Per germline, CDR1 SQVTM and CDR2 ANQGSEA. DNA of the CDR3: TGCAGCAGCCACGAGTGGGACGAGCAGTACTTC. Its translation: CSSHEWDEQYF.